This T cell receptor (beta chain) stems from a study of cytomegalovirus exposure and HLA in healthy donors. Study conclusions and caveats: TCR beta V- and J-gene trimming, according to a later analysis, was linked to a missense DCLRE1C variant.

With regard to this clone: The antigen remains unidentified.

Primers for the PCR totalled 60 Vbeta and 13 Jbeta. This table comes from immunoSEQ multiplex PCR, and its TCRdb copy is limited to in-frame clones, with some not included. The sample includes fewer than 120,000 clones, more than 60% of them seen just once. The receptor was isolated from a man aged 25-45 years in good health and CMV-seropositive. The sample was PBMCs.

The CDR3 DNA is TGTGCCAGCAGCGAAAAAGGGACAGTAGAAGAGACCCAGTACTTC. This sequence encodes CASSEKGTVEETQYF. The genes are TRBV7-6 and TRBJ2-5, with 7 bases identical to TRBD1. V gave up 5 bases and J gave up 3 bases; unmatched junction bases: 9. This CDR3 spans 15 amino acids. Germline CDR1 SGHVS, CDR2 FNYEAQ. Using reference TRBV7-6 and TRBJ2-5 for the parts outside the CDR3, the full variable domain is GAGVSQSPRYKVTKRGQDVALRCDPISGHVSLYWYRQALGQGPEFLTYFNYEAQQDKSGLPNDRFSAERPEGSISTLTIQRTEQRDSAMYRCASSEKGTVEETQYFGPGTRLLVL.